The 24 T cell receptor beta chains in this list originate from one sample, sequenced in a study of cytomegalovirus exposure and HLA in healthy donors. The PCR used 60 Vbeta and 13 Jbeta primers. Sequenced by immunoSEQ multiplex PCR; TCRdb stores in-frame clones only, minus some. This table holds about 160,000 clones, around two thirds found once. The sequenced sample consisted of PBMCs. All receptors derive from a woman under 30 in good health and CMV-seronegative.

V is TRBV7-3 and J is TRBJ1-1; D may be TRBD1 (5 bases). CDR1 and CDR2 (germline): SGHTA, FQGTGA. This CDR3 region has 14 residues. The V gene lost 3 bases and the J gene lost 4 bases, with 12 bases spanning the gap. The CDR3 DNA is TGTGCCAGCAGCTTGTACCAGGGTCGCACTGAAGCTTTCTTT. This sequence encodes CASSLYQGRTEAFF.

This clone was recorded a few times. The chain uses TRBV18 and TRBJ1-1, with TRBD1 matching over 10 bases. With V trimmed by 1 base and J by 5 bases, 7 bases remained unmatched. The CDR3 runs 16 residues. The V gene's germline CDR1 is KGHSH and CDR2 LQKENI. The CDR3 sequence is CASSPLTPGQGTEAFF. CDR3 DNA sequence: TGTGCCAGCTCACCACTTACTCCGGGACAGGGGACTGAAGCTTTCTTT.

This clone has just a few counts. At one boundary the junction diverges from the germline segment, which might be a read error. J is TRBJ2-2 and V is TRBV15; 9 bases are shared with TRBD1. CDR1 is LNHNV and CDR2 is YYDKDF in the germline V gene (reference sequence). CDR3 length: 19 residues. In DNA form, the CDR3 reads TGTGCCACCAGCAGAGATGAGGACAGGGGTATATACCAACACCGGGGAGCTGTTTTT. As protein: CATSRDEDRGIYQHRGAVF.

The CDR3 is CASNGLAGSRREQFF. The CDR3 DNA reads TGTGCCAGCAACGGACTAGCGGGGTCTCGAAGGGAGCAGTTCTTC. The V and J genes are TRBV27 and TRBJ2-1, with 12 bases that match TRBD2. The germline V gene encodes CDR1 MNHEY and CDR2 SMNVEV (reference sequence). The CDR3 extends over 15 amino acids. V lost 7 bases, J lost 10 bases, and 11 bases stayed unmatched.

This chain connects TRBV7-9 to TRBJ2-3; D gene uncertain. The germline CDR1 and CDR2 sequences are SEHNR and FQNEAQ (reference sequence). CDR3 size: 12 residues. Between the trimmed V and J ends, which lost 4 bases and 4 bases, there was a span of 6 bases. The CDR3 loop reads CASSSSPDTQYF. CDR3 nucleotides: TGTGCCAGCAGCTCCTCCCCAGATACGCAGTATTTT.

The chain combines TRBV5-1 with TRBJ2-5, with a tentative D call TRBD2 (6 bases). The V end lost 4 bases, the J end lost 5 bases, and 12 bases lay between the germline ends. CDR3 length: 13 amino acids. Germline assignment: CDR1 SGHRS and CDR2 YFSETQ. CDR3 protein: CASSPGLIETQYF. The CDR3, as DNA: TGCGCCAGCAGCCCAGGACTAATTGAGACCCAGTACTTC.

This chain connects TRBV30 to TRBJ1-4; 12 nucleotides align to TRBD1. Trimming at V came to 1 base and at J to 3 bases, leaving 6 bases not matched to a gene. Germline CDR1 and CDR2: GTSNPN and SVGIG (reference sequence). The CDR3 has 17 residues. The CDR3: CAWSGPGQGAANEKLFF. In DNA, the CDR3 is TGTGCCTGGAGTGGCCCGGGACAGGGGGCAGCTAATGAAAAACTGTTTTTT.

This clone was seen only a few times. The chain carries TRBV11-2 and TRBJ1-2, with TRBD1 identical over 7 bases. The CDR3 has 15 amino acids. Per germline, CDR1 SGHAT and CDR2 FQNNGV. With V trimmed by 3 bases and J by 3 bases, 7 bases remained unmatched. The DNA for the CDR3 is TGTGCCAGCAGCTTGGGACAGCCAGGGGACTATGGCTACACCTTC. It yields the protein CASSLGQPGDYGYTF.

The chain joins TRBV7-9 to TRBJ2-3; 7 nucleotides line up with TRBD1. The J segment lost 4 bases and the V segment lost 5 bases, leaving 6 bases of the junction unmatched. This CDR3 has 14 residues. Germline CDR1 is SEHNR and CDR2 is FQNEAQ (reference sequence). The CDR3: CASSPRQGPDTQYF. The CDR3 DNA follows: TGTGCCAGCAGCCCGCGACAGGGCCCAGATACGCAGTATTTT. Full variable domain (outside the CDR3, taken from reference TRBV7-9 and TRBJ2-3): DTGVSQNPRHKITKRGQNVTFRCDPISEHNRLYWYRQTLGQGPEFLTYFQNEAQLEKSRLLSDRFSAERPKGSFSTLEIQRTEQGDSAMYLCASSPRQGPDTQYFGPGTRLTVL.

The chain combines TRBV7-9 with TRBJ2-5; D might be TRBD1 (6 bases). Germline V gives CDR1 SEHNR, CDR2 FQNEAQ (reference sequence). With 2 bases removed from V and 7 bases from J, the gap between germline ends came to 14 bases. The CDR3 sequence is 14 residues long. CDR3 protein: CASSLPLPGATQYF. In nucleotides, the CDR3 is TGTGCCAGCAGCTTACCACTCCCAGGGGCGACCCAGTACTTC.

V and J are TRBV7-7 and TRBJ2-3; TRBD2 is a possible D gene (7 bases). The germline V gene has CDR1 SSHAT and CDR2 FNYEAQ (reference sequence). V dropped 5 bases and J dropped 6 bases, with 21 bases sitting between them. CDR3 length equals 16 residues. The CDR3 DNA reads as TGTGCCAGCAGCGCAACATCGGGGGGCACACTCGATACGCAGTATTTT. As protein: CASSATSGGTLDTQYF.

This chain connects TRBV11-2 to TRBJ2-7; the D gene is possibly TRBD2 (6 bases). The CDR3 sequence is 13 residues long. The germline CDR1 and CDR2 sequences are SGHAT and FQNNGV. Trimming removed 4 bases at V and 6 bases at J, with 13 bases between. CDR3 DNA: TGTGCCAGCAGCTCAATGACTAGTGGCGAGCAGTACGTC. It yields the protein CASSSMTSGEQYV.

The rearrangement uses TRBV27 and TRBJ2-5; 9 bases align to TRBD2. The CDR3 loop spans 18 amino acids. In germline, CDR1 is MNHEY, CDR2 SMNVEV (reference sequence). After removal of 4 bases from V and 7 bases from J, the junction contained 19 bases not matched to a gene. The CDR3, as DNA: TGTGCCAGCAGTTCTCAAATACCGACTAGCGGCTTGGGTGGGACCCAGTACTTC. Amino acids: CASSSQIPTSGLGGTQYF.

The CDR3 bases are TGTGCCAGCAGCCAAGTACAGGGGGCGGATGAGACCCAGTACTTC. Protein product: CASSQVQGADETQYF. The genes are TRBV4-2 and TRBJ2-5; 9 bases align to TRBD1. The J segment lost 5 bases and the V segment lost 1 base, leaving 5 bases of the junction unmatched. Germline V CDR1 and CDR2: LGHNA, YNFKEQ. The CDR3 is 15 amino acids.

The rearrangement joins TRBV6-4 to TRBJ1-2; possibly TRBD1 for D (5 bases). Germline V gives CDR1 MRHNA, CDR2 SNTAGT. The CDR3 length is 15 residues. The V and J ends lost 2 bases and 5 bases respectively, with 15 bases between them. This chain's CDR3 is CASSDREGQTYGYTF. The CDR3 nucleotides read TGTGCCAGCAGTGACAGGGAGGGGCAGACATATGGCTACACCTTC.

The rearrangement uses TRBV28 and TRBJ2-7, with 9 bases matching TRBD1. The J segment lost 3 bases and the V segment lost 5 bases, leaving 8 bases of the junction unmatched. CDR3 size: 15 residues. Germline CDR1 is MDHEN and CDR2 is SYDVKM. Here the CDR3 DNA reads TGTGCCAGCAGTCCGCCCGGGACAGGGATCTACGAGCAGTACTTC. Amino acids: CASSPPGTGIYEQYF.

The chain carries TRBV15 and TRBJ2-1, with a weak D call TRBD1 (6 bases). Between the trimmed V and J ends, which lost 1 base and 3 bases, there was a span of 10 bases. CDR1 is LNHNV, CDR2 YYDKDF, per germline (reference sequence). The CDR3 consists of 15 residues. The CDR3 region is CATSRVGGYYNEQFF. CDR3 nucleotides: TGTGCCACCAGCAGAGTAGGGGGTTACTACAATGAGCAGTTCTTC.

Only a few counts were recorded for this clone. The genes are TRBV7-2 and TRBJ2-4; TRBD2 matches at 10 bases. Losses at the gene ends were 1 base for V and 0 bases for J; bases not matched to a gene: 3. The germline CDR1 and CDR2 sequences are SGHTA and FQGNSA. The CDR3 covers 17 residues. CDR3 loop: CASSLVSGGLAKNIQYF. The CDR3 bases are TGTGCCAGCAGCTTAGTTAGCGGGGGGTTAGCCAAAAACATTCAGTACTTC.

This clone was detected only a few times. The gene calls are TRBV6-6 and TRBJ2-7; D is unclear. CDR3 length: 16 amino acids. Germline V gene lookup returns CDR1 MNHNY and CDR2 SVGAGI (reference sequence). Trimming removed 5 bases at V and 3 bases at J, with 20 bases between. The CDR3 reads CASSNRPNNKNYEQYV. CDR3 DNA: TGTGCCAGCAGTAACCGACCAAATAACAAGAACTACGAGCAGTACGTC.

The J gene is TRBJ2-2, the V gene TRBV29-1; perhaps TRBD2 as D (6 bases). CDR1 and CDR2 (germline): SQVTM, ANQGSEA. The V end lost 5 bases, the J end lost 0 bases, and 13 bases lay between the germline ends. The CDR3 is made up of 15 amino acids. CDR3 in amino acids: CSVIFSGTNTGELFF. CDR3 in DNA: TGCAGCGTTATTTTTAGCGGAACGAACACCGGGGAGCTGTTTTTT.

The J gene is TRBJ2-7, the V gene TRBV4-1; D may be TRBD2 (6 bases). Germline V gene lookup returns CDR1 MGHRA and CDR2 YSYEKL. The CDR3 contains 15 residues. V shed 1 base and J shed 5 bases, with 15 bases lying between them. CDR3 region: CASSQGRGTVDEQYF. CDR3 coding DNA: TGCGCCAGCAGCCAAGGGCGGGGTACGGTCGACGAGCAGTACTTC.

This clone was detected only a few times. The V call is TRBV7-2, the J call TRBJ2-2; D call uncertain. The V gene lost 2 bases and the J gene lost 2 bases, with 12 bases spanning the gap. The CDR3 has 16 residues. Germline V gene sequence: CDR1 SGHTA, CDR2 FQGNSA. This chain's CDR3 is CASSLSPLGNTGELFF. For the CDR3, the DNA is TGTGCCAGCAGCTTATCCCCCCTAGGTAACACCGGGGAGCTGTTTTTT. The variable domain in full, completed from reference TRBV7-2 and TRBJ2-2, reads GAGVSQSPSNKVTEKGKDVELRCDPISGHTALYWYRQSLGQGLEFLIYFQGNSAPDKSGLPSDRFSAERTGGSVSTLTIQRTQQEDSAVYLCASSLSPLGNTGELFFGEGSRLTVL.

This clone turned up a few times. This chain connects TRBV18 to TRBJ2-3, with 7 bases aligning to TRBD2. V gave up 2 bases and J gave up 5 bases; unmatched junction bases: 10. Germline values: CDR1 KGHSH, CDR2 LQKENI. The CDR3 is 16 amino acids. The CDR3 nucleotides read TGTGCCAGCTCACCATTTTCCGGGGGGTACGGAGATACGCAGTATTTT. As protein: CASSPFSGGYGDTQYF.

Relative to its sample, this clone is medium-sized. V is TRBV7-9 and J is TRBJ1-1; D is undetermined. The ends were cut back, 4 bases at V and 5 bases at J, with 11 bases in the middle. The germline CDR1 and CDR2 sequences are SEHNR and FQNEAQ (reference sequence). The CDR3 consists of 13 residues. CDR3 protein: CASSSGGVTEAFF. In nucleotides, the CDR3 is TGTGCCAGCAGCTCGGGAGGAGTGACTGAAGCTTTCTTT.